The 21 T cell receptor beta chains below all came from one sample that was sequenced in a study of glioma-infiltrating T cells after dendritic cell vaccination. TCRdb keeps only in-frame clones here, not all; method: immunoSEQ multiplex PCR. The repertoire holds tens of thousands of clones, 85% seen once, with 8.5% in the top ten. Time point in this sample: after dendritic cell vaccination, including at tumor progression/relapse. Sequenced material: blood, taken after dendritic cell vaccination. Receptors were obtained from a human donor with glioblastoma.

This CDR3 is CASSMATGGSRETQYF. CDR3 coding DNA: TGTGCCAGTAGTATGGCTACAGGGGGGAGCCGAGAGACCCAGTACTTC. The gene calls are TRBV19 and TRBJ2-5, with 8 bases matching TRBD1. Germline CDR1 LNHDA, CDR2 SQIVND (reference sequence). This CDR3 comprises 16 residues. With 3 bases clipped from V and 4 bases from J, the junction kept 10 bases outside the gene matches.

CDR3 nucleotides: TGTGCCAGTAGTCTTACACAGGGTTCCTACGAGCAGTACTTC. Translation: CASSLTQGSYEQYF. The genes are TRBV19 and TRBJ2-7, with D possibly matching TRBD1 (6 bases). The CDR3 is made up of 14 amino acids. The V gene lost 5 bases and the J gene lost 1 base, with 12 bases spanning the gap. The germline gives CDR1 LNHDA, CDR2 SQIVND (reference sequence).

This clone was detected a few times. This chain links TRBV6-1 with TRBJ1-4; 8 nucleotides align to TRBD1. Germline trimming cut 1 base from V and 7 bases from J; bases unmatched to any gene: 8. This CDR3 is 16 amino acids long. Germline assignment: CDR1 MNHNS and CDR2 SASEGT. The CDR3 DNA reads TGTGCCAGCAGTGAAGTTATTGGACAGGGAGGTGAAAAACTGTTTTTT. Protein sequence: CASSEVIGQGGEKLFF.

The CDR3 DNA sequence: TGTGCCAGCAGCCCGAAGACAGGGGCAACTAATGAAAAACTGTTTTTT. Protein product: CASSPKTGATNEKLFF. The chain carries TRBV7-8 and TRBJ1-4, with TRBD1 matching over 8 bases. Germline trimming cut 5 bases from V and 0 bases from J; bases unmatched to any gene: 5. The CDR3 is 16 amino acids. Germline V gene lookup returns CDR1 SGHVS and CDR2 FQNEAQ.

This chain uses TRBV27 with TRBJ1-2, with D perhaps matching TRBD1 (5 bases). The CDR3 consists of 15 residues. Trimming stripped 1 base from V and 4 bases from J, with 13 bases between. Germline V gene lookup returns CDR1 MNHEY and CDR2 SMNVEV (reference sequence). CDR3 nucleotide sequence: TGTGCCAGCAGTTTATACGGGGGACCCTCCTATGGCTACACCTTC. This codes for CASSLYGGPSYGYTF.

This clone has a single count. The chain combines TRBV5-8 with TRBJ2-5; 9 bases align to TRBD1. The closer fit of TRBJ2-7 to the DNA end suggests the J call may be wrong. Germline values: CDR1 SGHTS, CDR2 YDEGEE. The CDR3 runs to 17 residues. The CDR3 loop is CASRPPAAEGQGYEQYF. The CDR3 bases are TGTGCCAGCAGACCCCCGGCCGCGGAGGGACAGGGCTACGAGCAGTACTTC.

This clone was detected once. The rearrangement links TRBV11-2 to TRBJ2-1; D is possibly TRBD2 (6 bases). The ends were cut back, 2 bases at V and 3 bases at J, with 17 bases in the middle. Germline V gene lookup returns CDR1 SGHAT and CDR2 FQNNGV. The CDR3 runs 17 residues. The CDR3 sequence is CASSLLGLARNYNEQFF. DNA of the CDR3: TGTGCCAGCAGCTTACTGGGGCTAGCGCGAAACTACAATGAGCAGTTCTTC.

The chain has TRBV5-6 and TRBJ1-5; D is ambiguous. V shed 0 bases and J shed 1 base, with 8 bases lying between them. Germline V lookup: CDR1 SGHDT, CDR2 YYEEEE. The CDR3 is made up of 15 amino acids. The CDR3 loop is CASSLGVWSNQPQHF. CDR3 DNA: TGTGCCAGCAGCTTGGGCGTATGGAGCAATCAGCCCCAGCATTTT.

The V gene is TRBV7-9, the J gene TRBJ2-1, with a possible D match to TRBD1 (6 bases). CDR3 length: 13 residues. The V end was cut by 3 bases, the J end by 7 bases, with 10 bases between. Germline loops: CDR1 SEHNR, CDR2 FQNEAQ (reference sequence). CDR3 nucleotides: TGTGCCAGCAGCTTCACTCAGGGGAATGAGCAGTTCTTC. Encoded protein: CASSFTQGNEQFF. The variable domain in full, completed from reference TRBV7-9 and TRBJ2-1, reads DTGVSQNPRHKITKRGQNVTFRCDPISEHNRLYWYRQTLGQGPEFLTYFQNEAQLEKSRLLSDRFSAERPKGSFSTLEIQRTEQGDSAMYLCASSFTQGNEQFFGPGTRLTVL.

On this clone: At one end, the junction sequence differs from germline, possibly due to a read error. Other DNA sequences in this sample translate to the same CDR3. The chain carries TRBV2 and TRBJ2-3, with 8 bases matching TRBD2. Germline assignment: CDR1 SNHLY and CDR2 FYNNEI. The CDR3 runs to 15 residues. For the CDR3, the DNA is TGCGCCAGCAGTCCGGGGGGGGTATACACAGATACGCAGTATTTT. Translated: CASSPGGVYTDTQYF.

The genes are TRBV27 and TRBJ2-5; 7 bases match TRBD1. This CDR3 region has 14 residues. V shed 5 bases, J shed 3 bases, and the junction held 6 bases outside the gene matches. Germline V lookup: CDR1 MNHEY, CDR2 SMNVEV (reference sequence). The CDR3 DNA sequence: TGTGCCAGCAGTCCGATGGACAGGAAAGAGACCCAGTACTTC. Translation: CASSPMDRKETQYF.

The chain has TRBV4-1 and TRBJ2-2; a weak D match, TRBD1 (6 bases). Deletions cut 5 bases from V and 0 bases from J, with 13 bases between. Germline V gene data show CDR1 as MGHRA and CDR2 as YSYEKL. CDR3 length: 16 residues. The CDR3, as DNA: TGCGCCAGCAGCAATCGACAGGTACCGAACACCGGGGAGCTGTTTTTT. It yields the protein CASSNRQVPNTGELFF.

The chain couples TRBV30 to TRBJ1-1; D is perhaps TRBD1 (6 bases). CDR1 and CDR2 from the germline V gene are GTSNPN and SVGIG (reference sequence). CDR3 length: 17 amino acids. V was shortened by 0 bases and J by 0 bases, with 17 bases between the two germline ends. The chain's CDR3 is CAWSVWEGGRMNTEAFF. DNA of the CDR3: TGTGCCTGGAGTGTTTGGGAGGGGGGACGGATGAACACTGAAGCTTTCTTT.

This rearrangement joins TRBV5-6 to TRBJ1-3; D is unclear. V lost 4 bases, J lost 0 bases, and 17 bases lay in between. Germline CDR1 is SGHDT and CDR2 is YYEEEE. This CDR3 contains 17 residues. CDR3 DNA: TGTGCCAGCAGCCCTACCCCCTATGTGTTCTCTGGAAACACCATATATTTT. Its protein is CASSPTPYVFSGNTIYF.

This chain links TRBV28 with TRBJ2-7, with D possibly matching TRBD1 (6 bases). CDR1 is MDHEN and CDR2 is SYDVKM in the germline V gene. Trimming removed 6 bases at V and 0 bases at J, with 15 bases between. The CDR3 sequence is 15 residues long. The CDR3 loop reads CASRQDRFSSYEQYF. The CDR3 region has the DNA TGTGCCAGCAGACAAGACAGGTTCAGCTCCTACGAGCAGTACTTC.

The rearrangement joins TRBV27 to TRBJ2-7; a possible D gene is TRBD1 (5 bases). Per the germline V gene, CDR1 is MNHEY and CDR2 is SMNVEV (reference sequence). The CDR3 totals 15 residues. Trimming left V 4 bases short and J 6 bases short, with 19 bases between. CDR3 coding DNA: TGTGCCAGCAGTTCGTCAGGGTTAGCTATGTCCGAGCAGTACTTC. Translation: CASSSSGLAMSEQYF.

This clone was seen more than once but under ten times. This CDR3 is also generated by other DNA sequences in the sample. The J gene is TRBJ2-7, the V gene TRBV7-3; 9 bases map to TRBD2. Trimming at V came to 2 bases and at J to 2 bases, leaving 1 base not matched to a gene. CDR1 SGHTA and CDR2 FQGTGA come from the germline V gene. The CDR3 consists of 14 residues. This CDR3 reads CASSLAGGTYEQYF. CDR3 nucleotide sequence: TGTGCCAGCAGCTTAGCGGGGGGGACCTACGAGCAGTACTTC.

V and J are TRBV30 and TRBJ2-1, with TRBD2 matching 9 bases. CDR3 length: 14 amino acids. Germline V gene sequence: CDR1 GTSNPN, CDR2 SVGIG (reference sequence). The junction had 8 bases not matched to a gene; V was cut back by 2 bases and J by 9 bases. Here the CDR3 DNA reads TGTGCCTGGAGTATAAGTAGCGGGAGCGGTGAGCAGTTCTTC. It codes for CAWSISSGSGEQFF.

The CDR3 coding sequence is TGTGCCAGCAGCCCGGACAGGGACTATAGGGACACCTTC. It encodes CASSPDRDYRDTF. V and J are TRBV5-6 and TRBJ1-2; 8 positions match TRBD1. Germline V gene lookup returns CDR1 SGHDT and CDR2 YYEEEE. With 4 bases clipped from V and 12 bases from J, the junction kept 11 bases outside the gene matches. The CDR3 is 13 amino acids.

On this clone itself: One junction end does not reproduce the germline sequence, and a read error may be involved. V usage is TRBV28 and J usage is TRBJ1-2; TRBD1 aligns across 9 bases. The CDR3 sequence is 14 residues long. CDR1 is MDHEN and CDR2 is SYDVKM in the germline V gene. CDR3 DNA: TGTGCCAGCAGTGCCGCCGGGACAGGGAGCGGGTGGCCCTTC. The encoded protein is CASSAAGTGSGWPF.

In nucleotides, the CDR3 is TGTGCCAGCAGCTTCATGAGGTTTGGCCAAGAGACCCAGTACTTC. Translating it yields CASSFMRFGQETQYF. This chain uses TRBV7-9 with TRBJ2-5; D unresolved. With 3 bases removed from V and 1 base from J, the gap between germline ends came to 12 bases. This CDR3 has 15 residues. The germline V gene encodes CDR1 SEHNR and CDR2 FQNEAQ (reference sequence). The whole variable domain, remainder taken from reference TRBV7-9 and TRBJ2-5, is DTGVSQNPRHKITKRGQNVTFRCDPISEHNRLYWYRQTLGQGPEFLTYFQNEAQLEKSRLLSDRFSAERPKGSFSTLEIQRTEQGDSAMYLCASSFMRFGQETQYFGPGTRLLVL.